This T cell receptor (beta chain) derives from a study of a mutant IDH1 vaccine in newly diagnosed glioma. Study overall: Males made up about 62% and females roughly 40% of treated patients, whose mean age was roughly 40 years. Former treatment meant radiotherapy, temozolomide, or both; the majority had gotten both. The study, taken as a whole, reports: Changes to the top peripheral T cell clonotypes appeared unrelated to pseudoprogression.

Only in-frame clones appear in the TCRdb table, and some are missing; sequencing was by immunoSEQ multiplex PCR. Of 65,000 to 70,000 clones in the sample, around 80% are singletons; the top ten hold approximately 4.2%. Time point noted: baseline, week 1 (first vaccination visit). The treatment: pre-vaccination baseline after standard-of-care therapy. The CDR3 sequence is 17 residues long. With V trimmed by 0 bases and J by 2 bases, 6 bases remained unmatched. The germline V gene has CDR1 LGHNT and CDR2 FRNRAP. This clone was picked up one time. Antigen: not known. The sample was peripheral blood mononuclear cells (PBMCs), taken from a glioma patient treated with radiotherapy, temozolomide or both. The receptor was derived from a woman between 18 and 29 years old with glioma. Some clones in this sample may be carry-over from other donors' samples. The gene calls are TRBV12-5 and TRBJ2-7; 11 nucleotides agree with TRBD2. As DNA, the CDR3 is TGTGCTAGTGGTTTGGTACGCCCGACTAGCGGGGCCTACGAGCAGTACTTC. Translation gives CASGLVRPTSGAYEQYF.